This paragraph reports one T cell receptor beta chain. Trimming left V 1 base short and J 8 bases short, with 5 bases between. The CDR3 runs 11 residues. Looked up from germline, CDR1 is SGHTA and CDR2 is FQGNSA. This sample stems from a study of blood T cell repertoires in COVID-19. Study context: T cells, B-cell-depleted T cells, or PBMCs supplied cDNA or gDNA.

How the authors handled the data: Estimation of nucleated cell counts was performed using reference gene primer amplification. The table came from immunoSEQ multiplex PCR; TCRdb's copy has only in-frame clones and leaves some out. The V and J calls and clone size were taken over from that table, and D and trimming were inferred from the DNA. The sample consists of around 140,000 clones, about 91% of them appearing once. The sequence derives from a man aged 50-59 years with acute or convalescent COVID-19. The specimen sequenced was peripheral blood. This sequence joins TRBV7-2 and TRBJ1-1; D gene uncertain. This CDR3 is CASSLGQEAFF. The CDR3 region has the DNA TGTGCCAGCAGCTTAGGGCAGGAAGCTTTCTTT.